The sequence of this T cell receptor beta chain was determined in a study of lymphopenia after photon versus proton radiotherapy. Findings of the study overall: After the lymphocyte nadir, photon-treated repertoires showed oligoclonal expansion, especially of CD8+ Temra cells. Under photons, naive T cells and diversity fell while effector/memory populations rose.

CDR1 is SGHRS and CDR2 is YFSETQ in the germline V gene. After removal of 0 bases from V and 1 base from J, the junction contained 9 bases not matched to a gene. CDR3 length: 17 amino acids. This clone showed up just once. The target antigen is unknown. Assay used: immunoSEQ multiplex PCR; TCRdb lists only in-frame clones, some missing. The sample holds 150,000 to 200,000 clones, less than 90% seen once. The material was peripheral blood, obtained from a patient treated with photon-based radiotherapy. The sequence was obtained from a man aged 50 to 59 with gastric cancer. This rearrangement joins TRBV5-1 to TRBJ2-7; TRBD2 agrees at 8 bases. The CDR3 sequence: CASSLGGASGPSYEQYF. In DNA, the CDR3 is TGCGCCAGCAGCTTGGGGGGAGCTAGCGGGCCGTCCTACGAGCAGTACTTC.